The source of this TCR beta chain is a study of T cell responses to AZD1222 COVID-19 vaccine. TCRdb keeps only in-frame clones here, not all; method: immunoSEQ multiplex PCR. The sample lists some 130,000 clones; about nine tenths were seen once. This CDR3 is 12 amino acids long. CDR1 is GTSNPN and CDR2 is SVGIG in the germline V gene (reference sequence). V lost 3 bases and J lost 3, with 9 bases in between. The sample in question was peripheral blood, obtained on day 0 of AZD1222 vaccination. V usage is TRBV30 and J usage is TRBJ2-7; tentatively, D is TRBD1 (5 bases). The receptor comes from an adult in good health. This chain's CDR3 is CAWRTGYYEQYF. CDR3 sequence (DNA): TGTGCCTGGAGAACAGGCTACTACGAGCAGTACTTC.